This T cell receptor beta chain was found in a study of identical twins. Study-wide points: Partly confounded zero-insertion analyses could result from invariant MAIT and iNKT cells.

Trimming took off 10 bases at V and 4 bases at J, with 19 bases between the two ends. CDR1 and CDR2 from the germline V gene are LGHDT and YNNKEL (reference sequence). The CDR3 has 15 residues. The cDNA had a unique molecular identifier and a template-switch universal primer site. Via MiXCR, TCRdb re-called the 5' RACE reads, giving one row per CDR3 protein. The table includes approximately 240,000 distinct CDR3 sequences, over 12% detected once. As concerns this clonotype: Its antigen is as yet unknown. A much bigger clone sits one base away, suggesting this may be a read error.

Each donor (without exception) was a healthy Caucasian. The rearrangement links TRBV3-1 to TRBJ2-2; no reliable D call. This clonotype was obtained from a young woman in good health. The sequenced material came from memory (CD45RO+) T cells sorted from blood. CDR3: CATSAAETSTGELFF. As DNA, the CDR3 is TGTGCCACCAGTGCCGCTGAAACTTCCACCGGGGAGCTGTTTTTT.